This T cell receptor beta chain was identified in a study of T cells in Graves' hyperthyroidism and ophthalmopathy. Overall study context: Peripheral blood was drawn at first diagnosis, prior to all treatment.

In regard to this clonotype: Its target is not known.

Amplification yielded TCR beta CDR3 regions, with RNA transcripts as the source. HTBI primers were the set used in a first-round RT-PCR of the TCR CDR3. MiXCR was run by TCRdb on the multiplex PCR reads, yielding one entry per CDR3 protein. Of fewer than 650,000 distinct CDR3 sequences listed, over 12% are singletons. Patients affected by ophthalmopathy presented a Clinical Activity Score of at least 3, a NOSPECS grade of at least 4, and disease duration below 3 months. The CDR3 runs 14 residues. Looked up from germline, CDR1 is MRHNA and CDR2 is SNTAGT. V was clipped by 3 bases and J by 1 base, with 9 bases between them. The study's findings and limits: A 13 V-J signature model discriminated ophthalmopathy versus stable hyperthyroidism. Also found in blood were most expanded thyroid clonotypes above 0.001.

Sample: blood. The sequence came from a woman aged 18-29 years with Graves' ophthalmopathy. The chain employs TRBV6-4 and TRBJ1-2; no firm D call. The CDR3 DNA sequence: TGTGCCAGCAGTGATAAAAGTCGTAACTATGGCTACACCTTC. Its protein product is CASSDKSRNYGYTF.